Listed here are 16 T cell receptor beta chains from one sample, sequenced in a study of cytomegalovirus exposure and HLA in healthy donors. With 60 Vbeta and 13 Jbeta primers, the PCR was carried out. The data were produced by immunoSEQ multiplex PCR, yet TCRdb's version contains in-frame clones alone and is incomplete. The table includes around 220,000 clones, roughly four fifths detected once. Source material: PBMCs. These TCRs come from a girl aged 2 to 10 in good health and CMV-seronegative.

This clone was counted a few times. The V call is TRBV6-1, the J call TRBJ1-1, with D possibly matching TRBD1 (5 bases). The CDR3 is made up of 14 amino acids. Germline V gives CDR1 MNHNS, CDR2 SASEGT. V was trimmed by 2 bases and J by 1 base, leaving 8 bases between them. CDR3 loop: CASSERGQNTEAFF. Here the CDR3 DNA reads TGTGCCAGCAGTGAAAGGGGCCAGAACACTGAAGCTTTCTTT.

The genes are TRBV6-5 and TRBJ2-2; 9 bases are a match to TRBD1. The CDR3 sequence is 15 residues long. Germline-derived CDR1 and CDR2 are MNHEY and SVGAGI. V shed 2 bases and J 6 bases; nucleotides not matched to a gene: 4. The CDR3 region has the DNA TGTGCCAGCAGTTACAGGACAGGGGTTGCCGGGGAGCTGTTTTTT. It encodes CASSYRTGVAGELFF.

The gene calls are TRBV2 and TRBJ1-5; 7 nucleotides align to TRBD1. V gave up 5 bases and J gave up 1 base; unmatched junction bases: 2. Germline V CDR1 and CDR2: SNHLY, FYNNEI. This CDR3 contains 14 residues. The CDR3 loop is CASSKGASNQPQHF. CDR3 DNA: TGTGCCAGCAGTAAGGGGGCAAGCAATCAGCCCCAGCATTTT.

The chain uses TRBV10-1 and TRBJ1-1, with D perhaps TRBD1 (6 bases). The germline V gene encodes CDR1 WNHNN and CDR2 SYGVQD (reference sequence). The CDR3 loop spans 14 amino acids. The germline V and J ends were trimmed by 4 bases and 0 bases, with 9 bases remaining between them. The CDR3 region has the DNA TGCGCCAGCAGTGTGGACAGTATGAACACTGAAGCTTTCTTT. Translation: CASSVDSMNTEAFF.

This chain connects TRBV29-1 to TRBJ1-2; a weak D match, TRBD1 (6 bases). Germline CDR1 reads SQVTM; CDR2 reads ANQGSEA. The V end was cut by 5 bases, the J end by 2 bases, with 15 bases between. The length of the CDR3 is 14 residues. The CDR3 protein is CSVRQASDNYGYTF. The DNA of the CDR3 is TGCAGCGTTAGACAGGCTTCGGACAACTATGGCTACACCTTC. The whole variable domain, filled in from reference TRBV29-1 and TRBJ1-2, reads SAVISQKPSRDICQRGTSLTIQCQVDSQVTMMFWYRQQPGQSLTLIATANQGSEATYESGFVIDKFPISRPNLTFSTLTVSNMSPEDSSIYLCSVRQASDNYGYTFGSGTRLTVV.

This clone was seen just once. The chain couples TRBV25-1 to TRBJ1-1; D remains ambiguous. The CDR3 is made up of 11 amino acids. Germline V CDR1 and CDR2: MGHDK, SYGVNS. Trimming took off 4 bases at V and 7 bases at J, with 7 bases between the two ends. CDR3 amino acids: CASSVGSEAFF. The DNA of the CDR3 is TGTGCCAGCAGTGTTGGCAGTGAAGCTTTCTTT.

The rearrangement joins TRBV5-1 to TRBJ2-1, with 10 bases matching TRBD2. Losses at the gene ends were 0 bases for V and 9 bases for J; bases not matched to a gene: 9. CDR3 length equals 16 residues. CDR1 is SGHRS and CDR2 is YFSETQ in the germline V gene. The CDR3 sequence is CASSLDLAGATTEQFF. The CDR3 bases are TGCGCCAGCAGCTTGGATCTAGCGGGAGCCACGACTGAGCAGTTCTTC.

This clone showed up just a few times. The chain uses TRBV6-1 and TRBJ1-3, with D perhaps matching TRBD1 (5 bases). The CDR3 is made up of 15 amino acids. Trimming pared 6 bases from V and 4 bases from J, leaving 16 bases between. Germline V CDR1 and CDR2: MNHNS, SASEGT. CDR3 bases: TGTGCCAGCAGAGTGACAGACAAGGGGGGAAACACCATATATTTT. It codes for CASRVTDKGGNTIYF.

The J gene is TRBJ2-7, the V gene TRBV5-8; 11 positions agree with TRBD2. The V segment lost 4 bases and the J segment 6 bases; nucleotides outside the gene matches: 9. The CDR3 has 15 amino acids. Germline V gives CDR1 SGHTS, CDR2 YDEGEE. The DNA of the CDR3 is TGTGCCAGCAGCGGGCTACTAGCGGGAGTAGGCGAGCAGTACTTC. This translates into CASSGLLAGVGEQYF. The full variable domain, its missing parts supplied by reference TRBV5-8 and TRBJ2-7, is EAGVTQSPTHLIKTRGQQATLRCSPISGHTSVYWYQQALGLGLQFLLWYDEGEERNRGNFPPRFSGRQFPNYSSELNVNALELEDSALYLCASSGLLAGVGEQYFGPGTRLTVT.

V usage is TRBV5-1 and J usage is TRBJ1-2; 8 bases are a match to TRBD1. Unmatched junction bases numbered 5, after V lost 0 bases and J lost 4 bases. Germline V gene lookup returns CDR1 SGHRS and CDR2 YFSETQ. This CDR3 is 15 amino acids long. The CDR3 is CASSLETGTGYGYTF. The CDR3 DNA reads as TGCGCCAGCAGCTTGGAAACCGGGACAGGCTATGGCTACACCTTC.

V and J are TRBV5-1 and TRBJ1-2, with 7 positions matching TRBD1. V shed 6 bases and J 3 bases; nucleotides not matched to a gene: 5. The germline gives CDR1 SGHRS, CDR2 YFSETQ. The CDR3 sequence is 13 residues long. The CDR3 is CASNGQGDYGYTF. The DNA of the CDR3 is TGCGCCAGCAACGGCCAGGGGGACTATGGCTACACCTTC.

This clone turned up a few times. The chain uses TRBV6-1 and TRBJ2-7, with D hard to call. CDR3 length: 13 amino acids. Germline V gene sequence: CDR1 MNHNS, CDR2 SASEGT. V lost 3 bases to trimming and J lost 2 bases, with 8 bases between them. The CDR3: CASSEAAPYEQYF. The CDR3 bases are TGTGCCAGCAGTGAGGCCGCCCCCTACGAGCAGTACTTC.

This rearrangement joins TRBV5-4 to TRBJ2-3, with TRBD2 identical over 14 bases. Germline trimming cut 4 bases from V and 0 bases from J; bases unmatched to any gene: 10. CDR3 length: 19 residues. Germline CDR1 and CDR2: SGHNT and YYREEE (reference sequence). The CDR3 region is CASSHGTSGGVRSTDTQYF. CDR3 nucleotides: TGTGCCAGCAGCCACGGGACTAGCGGGGGCGTGAGGAGCACAGATACGCAGTATTTT.

CDR3 in DNA: TGTGCCAGCAGCGGGGATTGGGAGTACGAGCAGTACTTC. This sequence encodes CASSGDWEYEQYF. The rearrangement uses TRBV9 and TRBJ2-7, with a possible D match to TRBD2 (5 bases). The V end lost 3 bases, the J end lost 4 bases, and 11 bases lay between the germline ends. The length of the CDR3 is 13 residues. CDR1 and CDR2 (germline): SGDLS, YYNGEE. Looking up the rest from reference TRBV9 and TRBJ2-7 gives the full variable domain: DSGVTQTPKHLITATGQRVTLRCSPRSGDLSVYWYQQSLDQGLQFLIQYYNGEERAKGNILERFSAQQFPDLHSELNLSSLELGDSALYFCASSGDWEYEQYFGPGTRLTVT.

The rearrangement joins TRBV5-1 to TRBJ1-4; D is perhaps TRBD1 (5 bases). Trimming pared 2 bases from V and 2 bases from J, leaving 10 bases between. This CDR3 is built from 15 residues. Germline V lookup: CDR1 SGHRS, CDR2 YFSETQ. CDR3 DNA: TGCGCCAGCAGCTTCACACGGGGGACTAATGAAAAACTGTTTTTT. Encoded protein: CASSFTRGTNEKLFF.

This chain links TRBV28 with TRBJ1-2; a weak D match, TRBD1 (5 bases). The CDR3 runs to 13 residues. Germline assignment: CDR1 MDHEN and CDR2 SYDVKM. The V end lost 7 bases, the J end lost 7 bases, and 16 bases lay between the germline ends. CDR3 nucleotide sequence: TGTGCCAGCACCTTGGGGCAGGGCACTGGCTACACCTTC. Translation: CASTLGQGTGYTF.